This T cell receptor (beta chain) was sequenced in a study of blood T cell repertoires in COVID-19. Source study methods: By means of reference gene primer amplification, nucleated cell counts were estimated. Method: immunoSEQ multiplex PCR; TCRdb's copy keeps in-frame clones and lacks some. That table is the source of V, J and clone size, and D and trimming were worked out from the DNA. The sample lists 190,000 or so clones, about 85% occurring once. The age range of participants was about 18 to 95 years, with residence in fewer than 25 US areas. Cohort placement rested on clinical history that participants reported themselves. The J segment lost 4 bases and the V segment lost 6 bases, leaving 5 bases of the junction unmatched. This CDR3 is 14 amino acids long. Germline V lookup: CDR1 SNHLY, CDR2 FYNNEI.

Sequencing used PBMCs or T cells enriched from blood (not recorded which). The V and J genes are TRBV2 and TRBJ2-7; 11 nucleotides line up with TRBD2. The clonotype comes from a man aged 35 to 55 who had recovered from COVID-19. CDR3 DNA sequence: TGTGCCAGCAGCGCCACTAGCGGGAGTTACGAGCAGTACTTC. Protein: CASSATSGSYEQYF.